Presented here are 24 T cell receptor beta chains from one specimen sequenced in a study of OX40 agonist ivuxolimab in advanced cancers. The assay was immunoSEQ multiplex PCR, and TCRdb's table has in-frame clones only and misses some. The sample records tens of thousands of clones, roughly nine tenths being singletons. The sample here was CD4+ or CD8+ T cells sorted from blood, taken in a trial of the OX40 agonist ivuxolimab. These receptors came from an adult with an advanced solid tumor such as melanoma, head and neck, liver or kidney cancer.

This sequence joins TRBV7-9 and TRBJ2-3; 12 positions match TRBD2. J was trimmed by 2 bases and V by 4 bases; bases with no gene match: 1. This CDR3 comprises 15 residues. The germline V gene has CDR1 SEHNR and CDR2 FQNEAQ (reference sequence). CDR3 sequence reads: CASSWTSGVTDTQYF. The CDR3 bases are TGTGCCAGCAGCTGGACTAGCGGGGTCACAGATACGCAGTATTTT.

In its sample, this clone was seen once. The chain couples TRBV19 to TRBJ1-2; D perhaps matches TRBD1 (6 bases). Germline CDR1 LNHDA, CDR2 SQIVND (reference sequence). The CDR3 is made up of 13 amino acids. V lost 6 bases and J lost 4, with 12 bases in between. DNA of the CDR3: TGTGCCAGTAGCCAACAGGGACTCTATGGCTACACCTTC. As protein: CASSQQGLYGYTF.

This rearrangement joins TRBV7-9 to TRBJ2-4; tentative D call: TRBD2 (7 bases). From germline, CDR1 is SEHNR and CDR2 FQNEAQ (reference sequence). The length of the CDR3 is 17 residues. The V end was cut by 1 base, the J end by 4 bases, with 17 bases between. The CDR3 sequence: CASSLDLGGGQKNIQYF. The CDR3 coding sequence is TGTGCCAGCAGCTTAGATTTGGGAGGGGGGCAGAAAAACATTCAGTACTTC.

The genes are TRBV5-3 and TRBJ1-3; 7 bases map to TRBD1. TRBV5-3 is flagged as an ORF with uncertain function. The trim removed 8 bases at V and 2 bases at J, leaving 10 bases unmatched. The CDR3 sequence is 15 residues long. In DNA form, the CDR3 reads TGTGCCAGCAGCGTTATCCAGGGGGCTGGAAACACCATATATTTT. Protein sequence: CASSVIQGAGNTIYF.

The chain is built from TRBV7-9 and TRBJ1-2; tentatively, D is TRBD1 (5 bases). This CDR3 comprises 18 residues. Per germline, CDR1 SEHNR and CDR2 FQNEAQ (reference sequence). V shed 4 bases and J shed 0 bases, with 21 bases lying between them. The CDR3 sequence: CASSSTVWTPMTNYGYTF. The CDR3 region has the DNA TGTGCCAGCAGCTCTACGGTTTGGACACCGATGACTAACTATGGCTACACCTTC.

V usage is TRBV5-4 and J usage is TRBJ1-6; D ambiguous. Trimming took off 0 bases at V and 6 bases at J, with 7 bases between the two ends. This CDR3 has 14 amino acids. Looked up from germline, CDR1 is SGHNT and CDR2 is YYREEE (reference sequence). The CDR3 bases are TGTGCCAGCAGCTTGGGCCAGGTTAATTCACCCCTCCACTTT. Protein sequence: CASSLGQVNSPLHF.

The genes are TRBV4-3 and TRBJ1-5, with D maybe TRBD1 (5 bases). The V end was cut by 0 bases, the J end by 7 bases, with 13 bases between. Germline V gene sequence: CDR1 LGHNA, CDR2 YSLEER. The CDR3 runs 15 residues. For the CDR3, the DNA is TGCGCCAGCAGCCAAGATCGAGGGGCTTGGCAGCCCCAGCATTTT. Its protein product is CASSQDRGAWQPQHF.

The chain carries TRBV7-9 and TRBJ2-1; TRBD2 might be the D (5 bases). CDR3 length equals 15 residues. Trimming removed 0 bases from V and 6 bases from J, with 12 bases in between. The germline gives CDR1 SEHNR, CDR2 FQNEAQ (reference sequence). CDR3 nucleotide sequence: TGTGCCAGCAGCTTAGCGGGAGCACCAAGCAATGAGCAGTTCTTC. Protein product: CASSLAGAPSNEQFF. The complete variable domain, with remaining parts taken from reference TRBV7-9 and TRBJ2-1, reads DTGVSQNPRHKITKRGQNVTFRCDPISEHNRLYWYRQTLGQGPEFLTYFQNEAQLEKSRLLSDRFSAERPKGSFSTLEIQRTEQGDSAMYLCASSLAGAPSNEQFFGPGTRLTVL.

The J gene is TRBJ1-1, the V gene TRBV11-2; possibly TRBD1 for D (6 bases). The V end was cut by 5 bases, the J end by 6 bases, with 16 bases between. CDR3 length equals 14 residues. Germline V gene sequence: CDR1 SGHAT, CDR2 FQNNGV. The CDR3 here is CASSKGHSSSEAFF. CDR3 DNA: TGTGCCAGCAGCAAGGGACATTCGTCCTCTGAAGCTTTCTTT.

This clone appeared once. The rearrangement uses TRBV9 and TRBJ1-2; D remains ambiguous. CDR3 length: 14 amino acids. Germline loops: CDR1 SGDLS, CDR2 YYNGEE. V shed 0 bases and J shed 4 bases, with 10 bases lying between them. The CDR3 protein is CASSVDSGIYGYTF. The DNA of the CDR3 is TGTGCCAGCAGCGTAGATAGTGGTATCTATGGCTACACCTTC.

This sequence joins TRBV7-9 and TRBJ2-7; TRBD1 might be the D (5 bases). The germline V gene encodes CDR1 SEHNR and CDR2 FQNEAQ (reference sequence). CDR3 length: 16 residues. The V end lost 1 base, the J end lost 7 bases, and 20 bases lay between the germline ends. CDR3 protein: CASSLEARQRPWEQYF. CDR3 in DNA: TGTGCCAGCAGCTTAGAGGCCAGACAGCGACCTTGGGAGCAGTACTTC. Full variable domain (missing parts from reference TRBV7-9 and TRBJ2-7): DTGVSQNPRHKITKRGQNVTFRCDPISEHNRLYWYRQTLGQGPEFLTYFQNEAQLEKSRLLSDRFSAERPKGSFSTLEIQRTEQGDSAMYLCASSLEARQRPWEQYFGPGTRLTVT.

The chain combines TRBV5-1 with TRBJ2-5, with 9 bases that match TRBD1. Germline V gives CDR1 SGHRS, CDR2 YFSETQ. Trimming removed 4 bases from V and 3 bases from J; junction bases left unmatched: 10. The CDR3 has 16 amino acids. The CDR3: CASSPFPQGAEETQYF. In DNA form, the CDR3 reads TGCGCCAGCAGCCCTTTTCCACAGGGGGCAGAAGAGACCCAGTACTTC.

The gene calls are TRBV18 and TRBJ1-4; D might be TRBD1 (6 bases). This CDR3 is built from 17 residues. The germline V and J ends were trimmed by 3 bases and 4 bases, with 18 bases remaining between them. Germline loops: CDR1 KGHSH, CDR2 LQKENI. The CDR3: CASSPDSPRGVNEKLFF. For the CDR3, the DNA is TGTGCCAGCTCACCGGACAGCCCCCGGGGGGTTAATGAAAAACTGTTTTTT.

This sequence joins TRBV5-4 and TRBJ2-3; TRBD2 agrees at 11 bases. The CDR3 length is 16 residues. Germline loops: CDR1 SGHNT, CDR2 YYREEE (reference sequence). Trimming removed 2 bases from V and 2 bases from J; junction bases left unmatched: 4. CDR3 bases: TGTGCCAGCAGCTTCGGGACTAGCGGTTACACAGATACGCAGTATTTT. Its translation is CASSFGTSGYTDTQYF.

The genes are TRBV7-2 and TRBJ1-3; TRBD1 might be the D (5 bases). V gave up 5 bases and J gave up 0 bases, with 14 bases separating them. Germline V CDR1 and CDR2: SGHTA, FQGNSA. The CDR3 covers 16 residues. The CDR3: CASSPQGRTSGNTIYF. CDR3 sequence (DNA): TGTGCCAGCAGCCCCCAGGGACGGACCTCTGGAAACACCATATATTTT.

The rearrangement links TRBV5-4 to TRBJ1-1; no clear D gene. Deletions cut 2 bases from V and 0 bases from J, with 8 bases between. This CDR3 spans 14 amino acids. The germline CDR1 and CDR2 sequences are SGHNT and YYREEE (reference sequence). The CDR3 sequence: CASSLEAMNTEAFF. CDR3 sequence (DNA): TGTGCCAGCAGCTTAGAGGCTATGAACACTGAAGCTTTCTTT.

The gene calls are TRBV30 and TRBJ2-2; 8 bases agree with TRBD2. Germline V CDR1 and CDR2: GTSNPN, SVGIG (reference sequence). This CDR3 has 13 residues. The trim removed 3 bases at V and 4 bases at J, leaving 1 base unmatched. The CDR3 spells CAWRGTSTGELFF. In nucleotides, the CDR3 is TGTGCCTGGAGAGGGACTAGCACCGGGGAGCTGTTTTTT.

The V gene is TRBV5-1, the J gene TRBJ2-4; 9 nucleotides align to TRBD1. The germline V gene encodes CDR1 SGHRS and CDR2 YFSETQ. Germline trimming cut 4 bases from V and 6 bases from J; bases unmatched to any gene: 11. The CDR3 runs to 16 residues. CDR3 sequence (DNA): TGCGCCAGCAGCGAGATGGGACAGGGCGGCGGAAACATTCAGTACTTC. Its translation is CASSEMGQGGGNIQYF.

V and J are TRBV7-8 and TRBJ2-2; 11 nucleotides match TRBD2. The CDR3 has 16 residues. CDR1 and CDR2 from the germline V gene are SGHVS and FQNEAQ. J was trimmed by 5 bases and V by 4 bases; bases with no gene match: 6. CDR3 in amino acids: CASSSPTSGMTGELFF. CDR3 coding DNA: TGTGCCAGCAGCTCTCCGACTAGCGGGATGACCGGGGAGCTGTTTTTT.

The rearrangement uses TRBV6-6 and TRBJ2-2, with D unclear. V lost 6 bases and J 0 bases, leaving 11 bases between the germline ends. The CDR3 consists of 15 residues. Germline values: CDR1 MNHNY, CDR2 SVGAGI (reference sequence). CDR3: CASRRDGANTGELFF. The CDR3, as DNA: TGTGCCAGCAGGAGAGACGGCGCGAACACCGGGGAGCTGTTTTTT.

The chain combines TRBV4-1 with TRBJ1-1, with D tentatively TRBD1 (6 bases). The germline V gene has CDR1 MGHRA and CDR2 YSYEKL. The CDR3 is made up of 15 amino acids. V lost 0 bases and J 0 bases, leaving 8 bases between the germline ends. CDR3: CASSQEGAMNTEAFF. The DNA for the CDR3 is TGCGCCAGCAGCCAAGAGGGGGCGATGAACACTGAAGCTTTCTTT.

Here the CDR3 DNA reads TGTGCCAGCAGTTACTGGACAGGCGATAGCAATCAGCCCCAGCATTTT. Protein product: CASSYWTGDSNQPQHF. The chain carries TRBV6-6 and TRBJ1-5; 7 positions agree with TRBD1. This CDR3 comprises 16 residues. Germline values: CDR1 MNHNY, CDR2 SVGAGI (reference sequence). V lost 1 base to trimming and J lost 0 bases; unmatched junction nucleotides: 3.

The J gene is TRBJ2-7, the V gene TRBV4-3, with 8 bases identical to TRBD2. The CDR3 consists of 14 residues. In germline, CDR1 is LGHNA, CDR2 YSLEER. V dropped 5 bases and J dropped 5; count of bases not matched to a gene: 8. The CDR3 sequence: CASSLGAGGDEQYF. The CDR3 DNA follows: TGCGCCAGCAGCTTGGGGGCCGGGGGGGACGAGCAGTACTTC.

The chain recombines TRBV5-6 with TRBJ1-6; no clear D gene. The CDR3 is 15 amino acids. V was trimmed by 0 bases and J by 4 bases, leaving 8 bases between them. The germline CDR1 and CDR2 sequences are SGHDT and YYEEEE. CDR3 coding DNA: TGTGCCAGCAGCTTGGAGTCTGTGTATAATTCACCCCTCCACTTT. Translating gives CASSLESVYNSPLHF. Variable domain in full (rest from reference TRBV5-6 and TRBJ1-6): DAGVTQSPTHLIKTRGQQVTLRCSPKSGHDTVSWYQQALGQGPQFIFQYYEEEERQRGNFPDRFSGHQFPNYSSELNVNALLLGDSALYLCASSLESVYNSPLHFGNGTRLTVT.